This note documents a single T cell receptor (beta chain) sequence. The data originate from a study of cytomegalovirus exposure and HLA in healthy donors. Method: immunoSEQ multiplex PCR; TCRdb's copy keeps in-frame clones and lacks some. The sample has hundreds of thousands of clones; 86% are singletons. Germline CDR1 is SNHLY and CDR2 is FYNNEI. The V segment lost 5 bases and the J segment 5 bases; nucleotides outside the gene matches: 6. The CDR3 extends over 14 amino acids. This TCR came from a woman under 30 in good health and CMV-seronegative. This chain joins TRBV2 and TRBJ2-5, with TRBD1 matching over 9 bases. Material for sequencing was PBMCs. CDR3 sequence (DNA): TGTGCCAGCAGTCCGGGACAGGGAATCGAGACCCAGTACTTC. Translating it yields CASSPGQGIETQYF.